This is a list of T cell receptor beta chains from one sample in a study of PD-1 blockade in classical Hodgkin lymphoma. Generated by immunoSEQ multiplex PCR, the TCRdb table keeps only in-frame clones and is missing some. The sample carries about 60,000 clones, 90% recorded once. This sample comprised peripheral blood mononuclear cells (PBMCs), obtained at baseline. Receptors were obtained from a human donor with classical Hodgkin lymphoma. The CDR3 runs from the conserved cysteine through the conserved F or W. The D gene is left open where the match is weak. Only some rows state a clone size, as once, few, many or a class for expanded clones.

TRBD2	NA	TRBJ2-1	TRBV2	CASSESGGYNEQFF	TGTGCCAGCAGTGAAAGCGGGGGCTACAATGAGCAGTTCTTC
NA	NA	TRBJ2-1	TRBV28	CASRLGGVRPRDEQFF	TGTGCCAGCCGGTTGGGGGGAGTCCGCCCGAGGGATGAGCAGTTCTTC
NA	NA	TRBJ2-3	TRBV5-6	CASSSQGIDTQYF	TGTGCCAGCAGTTCCCAGGGGATAGATACGCAGTATTTT
NA	once	TRBJ1-1	TRBV19	CASRIYGGGPEAFF	TGTGCCAGTAGGATCTACGGGGGAGGCCCTGAAGCTTTCTTT
TRBD1	NA	TRBJ2-7	TRBV5-6	CASSHPTGGEQYF	TGTGCCAGCAGCCACCCGACAGGGGGCGAGCAGTACTTC
NA	NA	TRBJ1-2	TRBV5-4	CASSLEGDYGYTF	TGTGCCAGCAGCTTGGAGGGCGACTATGGCTACACCTTC
NA	NA	TRBJ2-5	TRBV5-1	CASSRQIRETQYF	TGCGCCAGCAGCCGGCAGATTCGGGAGACCCAGTACTTC
TRBD2	NA	TRBJ2-1	TRBV19	CASTRTGLDYNEQFF	TGTGCCAGTACCCGGACGGGACTAGACTACAATGAGCAGTTCTTC
NA	NA	TRBJ1-6	TRBV19	CASSDGSSYNSPLHF	TGTGCCAGTAGTGACGGGAGCTCCTATAATTCACCCCTCCACTTT
NA	NA	TRBJ2-7	TRBV7-9	CASSTLFYEQYF	TGTGCCAGCAGTACACTTTTCTACGAGCAGTACTTC
NA	NA	TRBJ2-6	TRBV18	CASSPPGVGANVLTF	TGTGCCAGCTCACCACCAGGAGTTGGGGCCAACGTCCTGACTTTC
NA	NA	TRBJ1-2	TRBV6-1	CASSELPPAGYTF	TGTGCCAGCAGTGAGTTGCCGCCGGCTGGCTACACCTTC
TRBD1	NA	TRBJ1-6	TRBV10-3	CAISVDREHSPLHF	TGTGCCATCAGTGTAGACAGGGAGCATTCACCCCTCCACTTT
NA	NA	TRBJ2-1	TRBV19	CASRPGSRNNEQFF	TGTGCCAGTAGGCCGGGGAGTAGGAACAATGAGCAGTTCTTC
TRBD2	NA	TRBJ2-1	TRBV7-2	CASSSRTSGRSYNEQFF	TGTGCCAGCAGCTCACGGACTAGCGGGAGGAGCTACAATGAGCAGTTCTTC
NA	NA	TRBJ2-1	TRBV7-6	CASSRLGQENNEQFF	TGTGCCAGCAGCCGACTAGGACAGGAAAACAATGAGCAGTTCTTC
NA	NA	TRBJ2-3	TRBV9	CASSVSTSTDTQYF	TGTGCCAGCAGCGTAAGTACTAGCACAGATACGCAGTATTTT
TRBD1	NA	TRBJ1-1	TRBV5-1	CASSGLTGQGGSEAFF	TGCGCCAGCAGCGGTTTAACGGGGCAGGGGGGCTCTGAAGCTTTCTTT
NA	once	TRBJ1-6	TRBV27	CASSKRGAGLLPLHF	TGTGCCAGCAGTAAGAGGGGGGCTGGCCTATTACCCCTCCACTTT
TRBD1	NA	TRBJ2-7	TRBV28	CASSLGGQGISEQYF	TGTGCCAGCAGTTTAGGGGGACAGGGGATTAGTGAGCAGTACTTC
TRBD1	NA	TRBJ1-1	TRBV27	CASRWGTANTEAFF	TGTGCCAGCCGATGGGGGACAGCTAACACTGAAGCTTTCTTT
TRBD1	NA	TRBJ2-5	TRBV30	CAWSLGQGPETQYF	TGTGCCTGGAGTCTGGGACAGGGACCAGAGACCCAGTACTTC
TRBD2	NA	TRBJ2-1	TRBV27	CATLLAGGDNEQFF	TGTGCCACCTTACTAGCGGGAGGAGACAATGAGCAGTTCTTC
NA	NA	TRBJ1-3	TRBV10-3	CAISDSSGNTIYF	TGTGCCATCAGTGATTCCTCTGGAAACACCATATATTTT
TRBD2	NA	TRBJ2-5	TRBV7-9	CASSLTTSGRAETQYF	TGTGCCAGCAGCCTAACGACTAGCGGGAGGGCTGAGACCCAGTACTTC
NA	NA	TRBJ2-4	TRBV6-6	CASSYSDSLAKNIQYF	TGTGCCAGCAGTTACTCGGACAGCCTAGCCAAAAACATTCAGTACTTC
NA	NA	TRBJ2-7	TRBV21-1	CASSSKTGVSYEQYF	TGTGCCAGCAGCTCGAAGACAGGGGTCTCCTACGAGCAGTACTTC
NA	NA	TRBJ2-7	TRBV23-1	CASSQRGALGSYEQYF	TGCGCCAGCAGTCAAAGGGGAGCCCTAGGGTCCTACGAGCAGTACTTC
NA	few	TRBJ2-1	TRBV28	CASSLSSGPSSYNEQFF	TGTGCCAGCAGTTTAAGTAGCGGCCCGAGCTCCTACAATGAGCAGTTCTTC
NA	NA	TRBJ1-5	TRBV4-1	CASSQGGVTGNQPQHF	TGCGCCAGCAGCCAAGGTGGTGTTACGGGCAATCAGCCCCAGCATTTT
TRBD1	NA	TRBJ2-7	TRBV28	CASTRQGPYEQYF	TGTGCCAGCACTCGACAGGGTCCCTACGAGCAGTACTTC
TRBD1	NA	TRBJ1-1	TRBV28	CASSRTGTGGRAFF	TGTGCCAGCAGTCGTACCGGGACAGGGGGGAGGGCTTTCTTT
TRBD2	NA	TRBJ2-1	TRBV11-2	CASSFPGTSGRLYEQFF	TGTGCCAGCAGCTTTCCAGGGACTAGCGGGAGGTTGTATGAGCAGTTCTTC
NA	NA	TRBJ2-7	TRBV19	CASRRGTGAYEQYF	TGTGCCAGTAGGCGGGGGACAGGAGCATACGAGCAGTACTTC
NA	NA	TRBJ2-3	TRBV10-3	CAISESTSRTDTQYF	TGTGCCATCAGTGAGTCTACTAGCCGAACAGATACGCAGTATTTT
NA	NA	TRBJ1-5	TRBV30	CAWSFREGQPQHF	TGTGCCTGGAGTTTCCGGGAAGGTCAGCCCCAGCATTTT
TRBD1	NA	TRBJ2-2	TRBV19	CASIGGQGNTGELFF	TGTGCCAGTATCGGGGGACAGGGGAACACCGGGGAGCTGTTTTTT
TRBD2	NA	TRBJ2-1	TRBV28	CASRRLAGQPDNEQFF	TGTGCCAGCAGGAGACTAGCGGGGCAACCAGACAATGAGCAGTTCTTC
NA	NA	TRBJ2-1	TRBV4-1	CASSRGLHNEQFF	TGCGCCAGCAGCCGGGGACTTCACAATGAGCAGTTCTTC
NA	few	TRBJ2-1	TRBV18	CASSPTRNEQFF	TGTGCCAGCTCCCCGACTCGTAATGAGCAGTTCTTC
TRBD2	once	TRBJ2-1	TRBV27	CASGTSGGAYNEQFF	TGTGCCAGCGGGACTAGCGGGGGGGCCTACAATGAGCAGTTCTTC
TRBD2	NA	TRBJ2-7	TRBV13	CASSSRGGLYEQYF	TGTGCCAGCAGCTCTCGGGGGGGACTCTACGAGCAGTACTTC
NA	NA	TRBJ2-7	TRBV27	CASSLGLGAGFYEQYF	TGTGCCAGCAGTTTAGGGTTGGGAGCAGGTTTCTACGAGCAGTACTTC
NA	NA	TRBJ2-1	TRBV7-9	CASSPGRSLPYNEQFF	TGTGCCAGCAGCCCCGGACGTTCCCTTCCCTACAATGAGCAGTTCTTC
NA	once	TRBJ2-7	TRBV7-8	CASSLAILPRSYEQYF	TGTGCCAGCAGCTTAGCGATCCTTCCGAGGTCCTACGAGCAGTACTTC
NA	NA	TRBJ1-5	TRBV30	CACCQPQHF	TGTGCCTGTTGTCAGCCCCAGCATTTT
TRBD1	NA	TRBJ2-7	TRBV5-4	CASSLGTGDDEQYF	TGTGCCAGCAGCTTGGGGACAGGGGACGACGAGCAGTACTTC
NA	NA	TRBJ1-5	TRBV5-1	CASSWNGGNQPQHF	TGCGCCAGCAGCTGGAATGGTGGCAATCAGCCCCAGCATTTT
TRBD1	once	TRBJ2-1	TRBV5-1	CASSLGTGGLDEQFF	TGCGCCAGCAGCTTGGGGACAGGGGGCTTGGATGAGCAGTTCTTC
TRBD2	NA	TRBJ2-7	TRBV27	CASSLGTSVYEQYF	TGTGCCAGCAGTTTAGGGACTAGCGTCTACGAGCAGTACTTC
NA	NA	TRBJ1-1	TRBV5-4	CASSRRDLNTEAFF	TGTGCCAGCAGCCGCAGGGACTTGAACACTGAAGCTTTCTTT
NA	NA	TRBJ1-1	TRBV10-3	CAIKVASGEAFF	TGTGCCATCAAGGTCGCAAGCGGTGAAGCTTTCTTT